This record covers a single T cell receptor (beta chain). The method was immunoSEQ multiplex PCR; TCRdb's version includes in-frame clones alone and lacks a portion of them. Of around 46,000 clones in the sample, roughly 80% were seen once. The sample is drawn from a study of blood T cell repertoires in COVID-19. Trimming at V came to 2 bases and at J to 8 bases, leaving 19 bases not matched to a gene. CDR3 size: 20 residues. Sample: peripheral blood. The TCR comes from a man aged 35-49 years with acute or convalescent COVID-19. The chain has TRBV23-1 and TRBJ1-5; 12 bases align to TRBD1. TRBV23-1 is treated as an ORF (open reading frame) with a function not yet certain. CDR3 region: CASSQAEGAPGQGAFKPQHF. In DNA, the CDR3 is TGCGCCAGCAGTCAAGCCGAGGGGGCCCCGGGACAGGGGGCGTTCAAGCCCCAGCATTTT.